This TCR beta chain was found in a study of blood T cells in healthy people across ages (dated by TCRdb to 2015 to 2017). Concerning the study at large: Template switching captured roughly one uniquely barcoded TCR beta cDNA molecule per two T cells in model experiments. Age-related changes in TCR beta repertoire diversity were measured in the study by deep sequencing normalized with unique cDNA molecular identifiers. Donors were grouped into four age groups: young (average about 15 years), middle-aged (about 38), aged (around 60) and long-lived (just over 80). Donors of different ages were randomly distributed across sequencing lanes to avoid experimental bias. Two additional independent replicas of 1 million unique cDNA reads from the same blood draw were analyzed for two donors (one aged 18 to 30 and one aged 80 or older). Findings and caveats that apply to the study as a whole: Because donor CMV infection status was unknown, age-related changes in expanded clonotypes were potentially confounded. The long-lived group showed more naive CD4+ T cells, fewer expanded clones and increased TCR diversity than the aged group, suggesting age selection. Bulk unsorted PBMC profiling prevented conclusive comparison of naive and antigen-experienced compartments. A strong correlation was found between observed TCR beta diversity and the percentage of naive T cells measured by flow cytometry. Estimates of total diversity based on one million sequenced T cells were considered lower bounds and underestimates. As age increased, observed TCR beta diversity per million T cells dropped in a roughly linear way, and a significant reduction was already evident by age about 36.

The germline V gene gives CDR1 as SGHTA and CDR2 as FQGNSA. From cysteine to phenylalanine, the CDR3 is 17 amino acids long. The entry retains the CDR3 DNA only, 51 bases that are in frame from base 1. Unmatched junction bases come to 15, with V trimmed by 5 bases and J by 2 bases. The library relied on 5' RACE. Sequenced using an Illumina HiSeq 2500. A second PCR of roughly 7 to 11 cycles was run with a J-beta primer mix and a sample-barcoded 5' primer. Each TCR beta cDNA molecule received a unique molecular identifier from a template-switch 5' adaptor carrying 12 random nucleotides. Each sample yielded at least 2.5 million CDR3-containing paired-end reads. All of the RNA was converted into first-strand cDNA using the Mint cDNA synthesis kit, with a TRBC-specific oligonucleotide serving as the primer. Following uracil-DNA glycosylase treatment, a first 18-cycle PCR with universal primers M1SS and BC2_uni_R was performed on all cDNA. As for the original processing: Each sample was normalized by randomly selecting 1 million high-quality reads, each carrying a distinct molecular identifier. Reads sharing molecular identifiers were discarded rather than binned into consensus sequences. MiTCR, set to a Q25 quality threshold and the strictest error-elimination algorithm, was used for CDR3 identification, clonotype clustering and error correction. A nonparametric unseen species model with Euler transformation was used to estimate a lower bound on total TCR beta diversity. The raw public data were reprocessed by TCRdb itself: fastp quality trimming at Q25, MiXCR clonotype calling, in-frame beta chains only. Rows are combined by CDR3 protein, so each entry shows the most common genes and DNA. These V and J calls derive from TCRdb rather than the authors' analysis. For this sample the table gives about 1.7 million distinct CDR3 sequences, of which 25% to 30% were detected only once. The ten largest clones take up about 8% of the sample.

This clonotype was seen at least ten times. Its cognate antigen has yet to be identified. No base quality values were provided; no much bigger clone lies one nucleotide off. The donors were roughly 38 Caucasian individuals from Russia, aged roughly 6 to 90 years, who were systemically healthy. Each donor gave approximately 9.4 milliliters of peripheral blood, drawn into EDTA-treated Vacutainer tubes. Ficoll-Paque density-gradient centrifugation was used to isolate PBMCs, with at least 6.5 million per sample. Total RNA, at least 6 micrograms per sample, was extracted from PBMCs with Trizol reagent. For every donor, flow cytometry on a PBMC aliquot measured the percentage of naive CD45RAhigh/CD27high T cells.

The specimen sequenced was blood. The TCR was taken from a woman aged 25 to 39 in good health. This chain is built from TRBV7-2 and TRBJ2-7, and 7 junctional nucleotides match TRBD2. DNA sequence: TGTGCCAGCAGCCAGATTTTCTGGGACGGGAGGACCTACGAGCAGTACTTC. Translated, it reads CASSQIFWDGRTYEQYF.